One sample yielded the 10 T cell receptor beta chains listed below, sequenced in a study of blood T cell repertoires in COVID-19. Libraries were prepared by immunoSEQ multiplex PCR; TCRdb keeps only in-frame clonotypes and omits some of them. The data show a few hundred thousand clones, with about 87% seen just once and under 1.5% held by the top ten. Sequenced sample: PBMCs or T cells enriched from blood (not recorded which). These receptors all stem from a man aged 30 to 45 who had recovered from COVID-19.

V usage is TRBV12-3 or TRBV12-4 and J usage is TRBJ1-4; D remains unclear. This CDR3 region has 13 residues. This CDR3 reads CASGSRLDEKLFF. The CDR3 nucleotides read TGTGCTTCTGGCAGTAGGCTAGATGAAAAACTGTTTTTT.

J is TRBJ2-7 and V is TRBV3-1 (or the pseudogene TRBV3-2); 8 bases fit TRBD1. Germline CDR1 is LGHDT and CDR2 is YNNKEL (reference sequence). The CDR3 extends over 15 amino acids. The V gene end was trimmed by 5 bases and the J gene end by 3 bases; junction bases not matched to a gene: 9. The CDR3 is CASSELPTGVYEQYF. CDR3 bases: TGTGCCAGCAGCGAGCTTCCGACAGGGGTCTACGAGCAGTACTTC.

V gene TRBV18 combines with J gene TRBJ1-1, with D possibly being TRBD1 (5 bases). The CDR3 has 13 residues. V lost 6 bases and J 7 bases, leaving 15 bases between the germline ends. Germline values: CDR1 KGHSH, CDR2 LQKENI. Here the CDR3 reads CASSLGQESEAFF. CDR3 nucleotides: TGTGCCAGCTCCCTCGGACAAGAGAGTGAAGCTTTCTTT. Combining the CDR3 with reference TRBV18 and TRBJ1-1 gives the whole variable domain NAGVMQNPRHLVRRRGQEARLRCSPMKGHSHVYWYRQLPEEGLKFMVYLQKENIIDESGMPKERFSAEFPKEGPSILRIQQVVRGDSAAYFCASSLGQESEAFFGQGTRLTVV.

The chain uses TRBV28 and TRBJ1-4; D is undetermined. The CDR3 runs to 13 residues. From germline, CDR1 is MDHEN and CDR2 SYDVKM. Trimming removed 2 bases at V and 8 bases at J, with 9 bases between. CDR3 region: CASSLGGWEKLFF. In nucleotides, the CDR3 is TGTGCCAGCAGTTTAGGAGGTTGGGAAAAACTGTTTTTT. Complete variable domain (other parts from reference TRBV28 and TRBJ1-4): DVKVTQSSRYLVKRTGEKVFLECVQDMDHENMFWYRQDPGLGLRLIYFSYDVKMKEKGDIPEGYSVSREKKERFSLILESASTNQTSMYLCASSLGGWEKLFFGSGTQLSVL.

The chain joins TRBV19 to TRBJ1-1; 9 nucleotides line up with TRBD1. With V trimmed by 6 bases and J by 4 bases, 12 bases remained unmatched. The germline CDR1 and CDR2 sequences are LNHDA and SQIVND (reference sequence). This CDR3 spans 16 amino acids. The CDR3 region has the DNA TGTGCCAGTAGGGTACAGGGGGCTTTGTTGGGCACTGAAGCTTTCTTT. It codes for CASRVQGALLGTEAFF.

As concerns this clone: The sample holds other DNA sequences that translate to the same CDR3. This chain links TRBV9 with TRBJ1-5; D is undetermined. In germline, CDR1 is SGDLS, CDR2 YYNGEE. This CDR3 has 14 amino acids. V gave up 0 bases and J gave up 0 bases, with 4 bases separating them. The CDR3 DNA reads as TGTGCCAGCAGCGTAGACGGTAGCAATCAGCCCCAGCATTTT. Translating it yields CASSVDGSNQPQHF.

The V and J genes are TRBV12-3 or TRBV12-4 and TRBJ1-6; 9 bases map to TRBD1. Unmatched junction bases numbered 3, after V lost 8 bases and J lost 10 bases. This CDR3 spans 12 amino acids. As DNA, the CDR3 is TGTGCCAGCGGGACAGGGACCTCACCCCTCCACTTT. Protein product: CASGTGTSPLHF.

The sample holds one count of this clone. V gene TRBV12-5 combines with J gene TRBJ1-3; D possibly corresponds to TRBD1 (6 bases). This CDR3 spans 13 amino acids. Germline V gives CDR1 LGHNT, CDR2 FRNRAP. The ends were cut back, 5 bases at V and 2 bases at J, with 7 bases in the middle. CDR3 region: CASGQGTGNTIYF. CDR3 nucleotides: TGTGCTAGTGGTCAGGGGACTGGAAACACCATATATTTT.

In its sample, this clone was seen once. V is TRBV9 and J is TRBJ2-3; possible D gene TRBD2, 6 bases. Germline loops: CDR1 SGDLS, CDR2 YYNGEE. CDR3 length equals 19 residues. Trimming pared 0 bases from V and 9 bases from J, leaving 29 bases between. The chain's CDR3 is CASSVGMTRAAGQAGTQYF. In DNA, the CDR3 is TGTGCCAGCAGCGTAGGGATGACTAGAGCAGCGGGCCAGGCGGGGACGCAGTATTTT.

This sequence joins TRBV28 and TRBJ2-2; TRBD1 matches at 7 bases. The CDR3 is made up of 15 amino acids. The germline CDR1 and CDR2 sequences are MDHEN and SYDVKM. Trimming at V came to 7 bases and at J to 5 bases, leaving 10 bases not matched to a gene. This CDR3 is CASIPTGWRTGELFF. The CDR3 nucleotides read TGTGCCAGCATCCCGACAGGGTGGCGAACCGGGGAGCTGTTTTTT. Complete variable domain (other parts from reference TRBV28 and TRBJ2-2): DVKVTQSSRYLVKRTGEKVFLECVQDMDHENMFWYRQDPGLGLRLIYFSYDVKMKEKGDIPEGYSVSREKKERFSLILESASTNQTSMYLCASIPTGWRTGELFFGEGSRLTVL.